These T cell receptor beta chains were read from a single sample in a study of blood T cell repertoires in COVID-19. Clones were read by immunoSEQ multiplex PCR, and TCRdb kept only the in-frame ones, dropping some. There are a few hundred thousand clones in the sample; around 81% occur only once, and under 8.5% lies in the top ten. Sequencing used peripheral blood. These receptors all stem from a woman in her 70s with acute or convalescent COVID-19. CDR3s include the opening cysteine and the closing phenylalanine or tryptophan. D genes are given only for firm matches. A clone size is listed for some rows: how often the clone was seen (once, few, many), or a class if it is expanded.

cdr3_aa: CASNYPEGLYEQYF
cdr3_nt: TGTGCCAGCAACTACCCGGAGGGACTTTACGAGCAGTACTTC
v_call: TRBV5-8
clone_size: -
j_call: TRBJ2-7
d_call: -

cdr3_aa: CASSEGGFTGNSPLHF
cdr3_nt: TGCGCCAGCAGTGAAGGGGGATTTACAGGGAATTCACCCCTCCACTTT
v_call: TRBV10-1
clone_size: -
j_call: TRBJ1-6
d_call: -

cdr3_aa: CASRQMGRNNYGYTF
cdr3_nt: TGTGCCAGCAGGCAAATGGGGCGGAATAACTATGGCTACACCTTC
v_call: TRBV28
clone_size: -
j_call: TRBJ1-2
d_call: -

cdr3_aa: CASSVSGGRTDTQYF
cdr3_nt: TGTGCCAGCAGCGTTAGCGGGGGGCGCACAGATACGCAGTATTTT
v_call: TRBV9
clone_size: once
j_call: TRBJ2-3
d_call: TRBD2

cdr3_aa: CACTTGANTGELFF
cdr3_nt: TGTGCCTGTACAACAGGGGCGAACACCGGGGAGCTGTTTTTT
v_call: TRBV19
clone_size: few
j_call: TRBJ2-2
d_call: TRBD1

cdr3_aa: CAWNRGQGEETQYF
cdr3_nt: TGTGCCTGGAATCGTGGACAGGGGGAAGAGACCCAGTACTTC
v_call: TRBV30
clone_size: -
j_call: TRBJ2-5
d_call: TRBD1

cdr3_aa: CASEEPSGLNEQFF
cdr3_nt: TGTGCCAGTGAGGAACCTAGCGGCCTCAATGAGCAGTTCTTC
v_call: TRBV6-5
clone_size: once
j_call: TRBJ2-1
d_call: TRBD2

cdr3_aa: CASSSVRSGANVLTF
cdr3_nt: TGTGCCAGCAGCTCTGTCCGCTCTGGGGCCAACGTCCTGACTTTC
v_call: TRBV7-2
clone_size: -
j_call: TRBJ2-6
d_call: -

cdr3_aa: CASSPTLLAGGAETQYF
cdr3_nt: TGTGCCAGCAGCCCGACTCTACTAGCGGGGGGCGCAGAGACCCAGTACTTC
v_call: TRBV7-6
clone_size: -
j_call: TRBJ2-5
d_call: TRBD2

cdr3_aa: CASSYMGGNGYTF
cdr3_nt: TGTGCCAGCAGTTATATGGGGGGGAATGGCTACACCTTC
v_call: TRBV6-6
clone_size: -
j_call: TRBJ1-2
d_call: -

cdr3_aa: CASSEVEGTPLHF
cdr3_nt: TGTGCCAGCAGTGAAGTGGAGGGTACACCCCTCCACTTT
v_call: TRBV6-1
clone_size: -
j_call: TRBJ1-6
d_call: -

cdr3_aa: CASSLMAGYTGELFF
cdr3_nt: TGTGCCAGCAGTTTAATGGCAGGTTACACCGGGGAGCTGTTTTTT
v_call: TRBV27
clone_size: -
j_call: TRBJ2-2
d_call: -

cdr3_aa: CASSFVTGAGELFF
cdr3_nt: TGTGCCAGCAGCTTCGTCACAGGGGCCGGGGAGCTGTTTTTT
v_call: TRBV5-4
clone_size: -
j_call: TRBJ2-2
d_call: TRBD1

cdr3_aa: CASSLAGANYGYTF
cdr3_nt: TGTGCCAGCAGCTTAGCAGGGGCAAACTATGGCTACACCTTC
v_call: TRBV7-8
clone_size: -
j_call: TRBJ1-2
d_call: -

cdr3_aa: CASSELDIGIRETQYF
cdr3_nt: TGTGCCAGCAGCGAACTTGACATCGGTATTCGGGAGACCCAGTACTTC
v_call: TRBV9
clone_size: -
j_call: TRBJ2-5
d_call: -

cdr3_aa: CASSYSTYGYEQYF
cdr3_nt: TGTGCCAGCAGTTACTCGACTTATGGCTACGAGCAGTACTTC
v_call: TRBV6-6
clone_size: -
j_call: TRBJ2-7
d_call: -

cdr3_aa: CASSARDRGNTEAFF
cdr3_nt: TGTGCCAGCAGCGCGCGGGACAGGGGTAACACTGAAGCTTTCTTT
v_call: TRBV7-2
clone_size: -
j_call: TRBJ1-1
d_call: TRBD1

cdr3_aa: CASSPAGQGKDTQYF
cdr3_nt: TGTGCCAGCAGCCCCGCGGGACAGGGCAAAGATACGCAGTATTTT
v_call: TRBV6-5
clone_size: once
j_call: TRBJ2-3
d_call: TRBD1

cdr3_aa: CASSLARTSGVLRPSNEQFF
cdr3_nt: TGTGCCAGCAGCTTGGCTCGGACTAGCGGGGTCCTACGCCCTTCTAATGAGCAGTTCTTC
v_call: TRBV11-3
clone_size: -
j_call: TRBJ2-1
d_call: TRBD2

cdr3_aa: CASSTPEDNEQFF
cdr3_nt: TGTGCCAGTAGTACCCCGGAGGACAATGAGCAGTTCTTC
v_call: TRBV19
clone_size: -
j_call: TRBJ2-1
d_call: -

cdr3_aa: CASNRRLAGPNEQFF
cdr3_nt: TGTGCCAGCAATCGTCGACTAGCGGGGCCCAATGAGCAGTTCTTC
v_call: TRBV7-2
clone_size: -
j_call: TRBJ2-1
d_call: TRBD2

cdr3_aa: CASSQDGGSRGAVGAFF
cdr3_nt: TGTGCCAGCAGCCAAGACGGGGGGTCCCGGGGGGCGGTTGGAGCTTTCTTT
v_call: TRBV4-2
clone_size: once
j_call: TRBJ1-1
d_call: -

cdr3_aa: CASSGGGNANTQYF
cdr3_nt: TGTGCCAGCAGTGGGGGAGGGAACGCGAATACGCAGTATTTT
v_call: TRBV2
clone_size: -
j_call: TRBJ2-3
d_call: TRBD2

cdr3_aa: CSVSSQGLGGEKLFF
cdr3_nt: TGCAGCGTCAGCTCTCAGGGTTTAGGGGGTGAAAAACTGTTTTTT
v_call: TRBV29-1
clone_size: few
j_call: TRBJ1-4
d_call: -

cdr3_aa: CAWSPPGTGVITDTQYF
cdr3_nt: TGTGCCTGGAGCCCCCCCGGCACAGGGGTTATCACAGATACGCAGTATTTT
v_call: TRBV30
clone_size: -
j_call: TRBJ2-3
d_call: TRBD1